This is a list of T cell receptor beta chains from one sample in a study of CD8 T cells in Susac syndrome. TCRdb analysed the immunoSEQ multiplex PCR reads with MiXCR anew, one entry per CDR3 protein. This sample carries fewer than 150,000 distinct CDR3 sequences, around 93% of them seen once, and the ten largest clones take over 0.15%. Sequencing input: CD8+ T cells from PBMCs. The receptors come from a human donor with Susac syndrome. The CDR3 runs from the conserved cysteine through the conserved F or W. The D gene is left open where the match is weak. Size values are once, few and many counts, or a class for expanded clones, and some rows have none.

d_gene,abundance,v_gene,j_gene,CDR3nt,CDR3aa
TRBD2,.,TRBV12-3/TRBV12-4,TRBJ2-5,TGTGCCAGCAGCCCACCGGGACTAGCCATTAGGGCCCAAGAGACCCAGTACTTC,CASSPPGLAIRAQETQYF
.,.,TRBV29-1,TRBJ1-2,TGCAGCGTTGAAGATCGAGGGGCGGAAGGCTACACCTTC,CSVEDRGAEGYTF
.,.,TRBV7-6,TRBJ1-5,TGTGCCAGCAGCTTAGAATGGGGTAAAGATCAGCCCCAGCATTTT,CASSLEWGKDQPQHF
TRBD2,.,TRBV6-5,TRBJ2-1,TGTGCCAGCAGTTACTTGCCCAGGACTAGCGGACCCGTCAATGAGCAGTTCTTC,CASSYLPRTSGPVNEQFF
.,.,TRBV5-6,TRBJ2-1,TGTGCCAGCAGCGGCTCGGGACGGGAGTACAATGAGCAGTTCTTC,CASSGSGREYNEQFF
.,.,TRBV18,TRBJ2-7,TGTGCCAGCTCACCCTCAGGGAGACACTCGTTCTACGAGCAGTACTTC,CASSPSGRHSFYEQYF
.,.,TRBV18,TRBJ2-7,TGTGCCAGCTCACCAGACGTAAGCCCCTACGAGCAGTACTTC,CASSPDVSPYEQYF
.,.,TRBV20-1,TRBJ2-7,TGCAGTGCTAGAGCAGCGGTATCCTTATACGAGCAGTACTTC,CSARAAVSLYEQYF
.,.,TRBV5-1,TRBJ2-3,TGCGCCAGCAGCTGGGGGCTAGCGGAGGAGACACCCACAGATACGCAGTATTTT,CASSWGLAEETPTDTQYF
.,.,TRBV9,TRBJ2-1,TGTGCCAGCAGCGTAGACCCAGGGGAGGGCAATGAGCAGTTCTTC,CASSVDPGEGNEQFF
TRBD1,.,TRBV28,TRBJ1-2,TGTGCCAGCAGTTTTGGGGACAGCGTGGAGTATGGCTACACCTTC,CASSFGDSVEYGYTF
.,.,TRBV5-1,TRBJ2-7,TGCGCCAGCAGGTGGGAAGGGGCCGACTCCTACGAGCAGTACTTC,CASRWEGADSYEQYF
.,.,TRBV27,TRBJ1-5,TGTGCCAGCAGTTTAACGGAGTATAGCAATCAGCCCCAGCATTTT,CASSLTEYSNQPQHF
TRBD1,.,TRBV5-1,TRBJ2-5,TGCGCCAGCAGCTCCGGGACAGACCAGTACCTAGAGACCCAGTACTTC,CASSSGTDQYLETQYF
.,.,TRBV4-1,TRBJ1-2,TGCGCCAGCAGCCAATCTCGGGGGAACAACTATGGCTACACCTTC,CASSQSRGNNYGYTF
.,.,TRBV4-1,TRBJ1-1,TGCGCCAGCGGTCAAAGACAGGAATTCGCTGAAGCTTTCTTT,CASGQRQEFAEAFF
.,.,TRBV5-1,TRBJ1-4,TGCGCCAGCAGCCCGTGGTACAGATCTAATGAAAAACTGTTTTTT,CASSPWYRSNEKLFF
.,.,TRBV30,TRBJ2-7,TGTGCATTGACAGACTCCTACGAGCAGTACTTC,CALTDSYEQYF
.,.,TRBV4-1,TRBJ1-1,TGCGCCAGCACCCAACTAGGGGGGAATGAAGCTTTCTTT,CASTQLGGNEAFF
.,.,TRBV27,TRBJ2-7,TGTGCCAGCGGTTGGGGGGACAGTGCCTACGAGCAGTACTTC,CASGWGDSAYEQYF
.,.,TRBV3-1,TRBJ2-2,TGTGCCAGCAGCCAGATCCAAGCAGGGCACGGCACCGGGGAGCTGTTTTTT,CASSQIQAGHGTGELFF
TRBD2,.,TRBV15,TRBJ2-1,TGTGCCACCAGCAGAGACAAGCGGGAAGATGAGCAGTTCTTC,CATSRDKREDEQFF
.,.,TRBV13,TRBJ1-4,TGTGCCAGCAGCTTAGGCCAGCGCGAAAAACTGTTTTTT,CASSLGQREKLFF
.,.,TRBV20-1,TRBJ1-2,TGCAGTGCTAAGATGAGGTTTGGTGTAGACGGCTACACCTTC,CSAKMRFGVDGYTF
.,.,TRBV12-3/TRBV12-4,TRBJ2-7,TGCGCCAGCAGTTTATCGAGCGACTACGAGCAGTACTTC,CASSLSSDYEQYF
TRBD2,.,TRBV2,TRBJ2-7,TGTGCCAGCACAGGACTAGCGGAGTACTTC,CASTGLAEYF
.,.,TRBV18,TRBJ1-2,TGTGCCAGCTCATCGGAATTAGGGGCCCATGGCTACACCTTC,CASSSELGAHGYTF
.,.,TRBV7-3,TRBJ2-2,TGTGCCAGCAGCATTACTGCCGGGACCCTGAACACCGGGGAGCTGTTTTTT,CASSITAGTLNTGELFF
.,.,TRBV27,TRBJ2-7,TGTGCCAGCAGTATACTCCTAGGGGGCGAGCAGTACTTC,CASSILLGGEQYF
TRBD1,.,TRBV27,TRBJ1-2,TGTGCCAGCAGTGCACAACCAGACAGGGGCGACTATGGCTACACCTTC,CASSAQPDRGDYGYTF
.,.,TRBV13,TRBJ1-2,TGTGCCAGCAGCCCTGGGAGGGGCACTTCTGATGGCTACACCTTC,CASSPGRGTSDGYTF
TRBD1,.,TRBV13,TRBJ2-7,TGTGCCAGCAGCTCGCAGGGGGCCGGGATCGAGCAGTACTTC,CASSSQGAGIEQYF
.,once,TRBV28,TRBJ2-4,TGTGCCAGCAGTCACACTCCAACATCCGTCGGATACTTC,CASSHTPTSVGYF
TRBD2,once,TRBV6-5,TRBJ2-1,TGTGCCAGCAGTTCAACTGGGACTAGCGGGAGTCCCTCCTACAATGAGCAGTTCTTC,CASSSTGTSGSPSYNEQFF
.,.,TRBV24-1,TRBJ1-2,TGTGCCACCAGTGATTTGGGCGGTTATGGCTACACCTTC,CATSDLGGYGYTF
TRBD1,.,TRBV6-5,TRBJ2-1,TGTGCCAGCAGCGTAGGCGCCGGGACAGGGGATGAGCAGTTCTTC,CASSVGAGTGDEQFF
.,.,TRBV12-3/TRBV12-4,TRBJ2-1,TGTGCCAGCAGTTATTACGTAGGCGATGAGCAGTTCTTC,CASSYYVGDEQFF
TRBD2,.,TRBV19,TRBJ2-1,TGTGCCAGTAGTATTACTAGCGGGAGCAATGAGCAGTTCTTC,CASSITSGSNEQFF
TRBD1,.,TRBV12-3/TRBV12-4,TRBJ2-7,TGTGCCAGCAGAAATACAGGGGGCCCCTACGAGCAGTACTTC,CASRNTGGPYEQYF
.,.,TRBV27,TRBJ2-1,TGTGCCAGCAGCTGGACCTCTAGCTCCTACAATGAGCAGTTCTTC,CASSWTSSSYNEQFF
.,.,TRBV7-9,TRBJ1-2,TGTGCCAGCCCCGGCCCGGGGCCTCACTATGGCTACACCTTC,CASPGPGPHYGYTF
TRBD1,.,TRBV13,TRBJ2-7,TGTGCCAGCAGCATCCGGGACAGACCCTACGAGCAGTACTTC,CASSIRDRPYEQYF
TRBD1,.,TRBV29-1,TRBJ2-7,TGCAGCGTTGAAGAAGATGGACAGGCTGGCGAGCAGTACTTC,CSVEEDGQAGEQYF
.,few,TRBV12-3/TRBV12-4,TRBJ1-1,TGTGCCAGCGGATATCTGAACACTGAAGCTTTCTTT,CASGYLNTEAFF
.,.,TRBV19,TRBJ1-2,TGTGCCAGTAGTACCTCGACGGGGGAGTATGGCTACACCTTC,CASSTSTGEYGYTF
.,.,TRBV29-1,TRBJ1-1,TGCAGCGTTAATCCCACGTGGGGCACTGAAGCTTTCTTT,CSVNPTWGTEAFF
TRBD1,.,TRBV7-9,TRBJ2-4,TGTGCCAGCAGCTTAGGGACAGGTTCCAAAAACATTCAGTACTTC,CASSLGTGSKNIQYF
.,once,TRBV27,TRBJ2-3,TGTGCCAGCAGTCTAGGGCCGCAGTATTTT,CASSLGPQYF
TRBD1,.,TRBV29-1,TRBJ1-1,TGCAGCGTTGAGTACAGGGGGTTCACTGAAGCTTTCTTT,CSVEYRGFTEAFF
TRBD2,once,TRBV30,TRBJ2-6,TGTGCCTGGGGTGGATCTAGCGGGAGGGCCAATGGGGCCAACGTCCTGACTTTC,CAWGGSSGRANGANVLTF
TRBD2,.,TRBV3-1,TRBJ2-7,TGTGCCAGCAGCCCCTACGGGAGGTTTACCTACGAGCAGTACTTC,CASSPYGRFTYEQYF
TRBD2,.,TRBV29-1,TRBJ2-2,TGCAGCGGGGAGGGACGGGAAGGGCGAAGGTCACTGAACACCGGGGAGCTGTTTTTT,CSGEGREGRRSLNTGELFF